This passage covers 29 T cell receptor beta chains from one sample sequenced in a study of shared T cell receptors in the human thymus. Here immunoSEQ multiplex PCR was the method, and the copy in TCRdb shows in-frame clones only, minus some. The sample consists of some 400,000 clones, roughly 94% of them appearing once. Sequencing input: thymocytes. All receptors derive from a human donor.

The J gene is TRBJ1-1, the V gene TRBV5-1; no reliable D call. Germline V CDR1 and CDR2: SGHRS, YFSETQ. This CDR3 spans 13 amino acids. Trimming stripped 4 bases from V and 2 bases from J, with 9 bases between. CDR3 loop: CASSHPINTEAFF. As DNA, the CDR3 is TGCGCCAGCAGCCATCCCATAAACACTGAAGCTTTCTTT. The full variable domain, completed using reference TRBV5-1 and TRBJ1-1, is KAGVTQTPRYLIKTRGQQVTLSCSPISGHRSVSWYQQTPGQGLQFLFEYFSETQRNKGNFPGRFSGRQFSNSRSEMNVSTLELGDSALYLCASSHPINTEAFFGQGTRLTVV.

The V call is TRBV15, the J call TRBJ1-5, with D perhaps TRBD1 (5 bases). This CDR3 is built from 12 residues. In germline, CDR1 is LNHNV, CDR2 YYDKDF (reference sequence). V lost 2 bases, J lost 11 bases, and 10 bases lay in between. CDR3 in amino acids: CATSRPRGAQHF. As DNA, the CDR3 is TGTGCCACCAGCAGACCTCGAGGGGCCCAGCATTTT.

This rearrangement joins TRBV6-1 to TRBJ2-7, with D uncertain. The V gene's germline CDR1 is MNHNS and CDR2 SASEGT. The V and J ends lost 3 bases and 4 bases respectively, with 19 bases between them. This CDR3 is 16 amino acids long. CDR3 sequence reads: CASSDWGGPKPYEQYF. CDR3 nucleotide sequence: TGTGCCAGCAGTGACTGGGGTGGTCCTAAACCTTACGAGCAGTACTTC.

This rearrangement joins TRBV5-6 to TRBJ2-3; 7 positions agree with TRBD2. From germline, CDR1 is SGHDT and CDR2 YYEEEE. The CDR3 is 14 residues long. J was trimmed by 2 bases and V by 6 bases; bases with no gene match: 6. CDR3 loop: CASKGTTATDTQYF. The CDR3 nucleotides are TGTGCCAGCAAAGGGACTACTGCCACAGATACGCAGTATTTT.

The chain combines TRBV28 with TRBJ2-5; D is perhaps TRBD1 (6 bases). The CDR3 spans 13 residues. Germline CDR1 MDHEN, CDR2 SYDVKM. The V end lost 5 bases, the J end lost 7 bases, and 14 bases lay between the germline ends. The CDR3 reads CASSHLFRGTQYF. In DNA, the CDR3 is TGTGCCAGCAGTCATCTTTTCAGGGGGACCCAGTACTTC.

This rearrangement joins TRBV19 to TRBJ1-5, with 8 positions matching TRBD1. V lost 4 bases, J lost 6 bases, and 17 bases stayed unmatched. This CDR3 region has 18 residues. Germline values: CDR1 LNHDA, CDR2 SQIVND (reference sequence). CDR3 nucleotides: TGTGCCAGTAGTACACGCTCTGTTGGGACAGGCGATCGTCAGCCCCAGCATTTT. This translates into CASSTRSVGTGDRQPQHF.

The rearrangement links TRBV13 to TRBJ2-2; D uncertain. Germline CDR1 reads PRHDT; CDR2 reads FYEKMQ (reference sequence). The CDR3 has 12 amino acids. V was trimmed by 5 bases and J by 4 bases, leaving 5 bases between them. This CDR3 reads CASSQSTGELFF. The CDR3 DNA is TGTGCCAGCAGCCAGTCCACCGGGGAGCTGTTTTTT. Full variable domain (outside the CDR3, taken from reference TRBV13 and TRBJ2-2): AAGVIQSPRHLIKEKRETATLKCYPIPRHDTVYWYQQGPGQDPQFLISFYEKMQSDKGSIPDRFSAQQFSDYHSELNMSSLELGDSALYFCASSQSTGELFFGEGSRLTVL.

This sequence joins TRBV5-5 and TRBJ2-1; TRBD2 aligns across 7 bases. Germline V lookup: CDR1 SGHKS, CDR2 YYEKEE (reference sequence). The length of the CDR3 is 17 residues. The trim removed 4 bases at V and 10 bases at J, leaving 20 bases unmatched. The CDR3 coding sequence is TGTGCCAGCAGCCCGTCAAAGTGGAGCGGGAAGGGGTGGGAGCAGTTCTTC. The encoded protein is CASSPSKWSGKGWEQFF.

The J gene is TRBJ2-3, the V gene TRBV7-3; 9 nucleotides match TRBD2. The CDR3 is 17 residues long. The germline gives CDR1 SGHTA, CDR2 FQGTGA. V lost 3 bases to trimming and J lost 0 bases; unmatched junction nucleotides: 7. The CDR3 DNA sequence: TGTGCCAGCAGCTTCAGTCCCCTAGCGGGAAGCACAGATACGCAGTATTTT. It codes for CASSFSPLAGSTDTQYF.

This chain's CDR3 is CASTLPLGRQRSLPEAFF. The CDR3 nucleotides are TGTGCCAGCACCTTACCCCTCGGGAGACAGAGGTCGCTCCCCGAAGCTTTCTTT. J is TRBJ1-1 and V is TRBV28; TRBD1 is a possible D gene (5 bases). The V gene lost 7 bases and the J gene lost 8 bases, with 32 bases spanning the gap. Germline V lookup: CDR1 MDHEN, CDR2 SYDVKM. This CDR3 comprises 18 residues. Looking up the rest from reference TRBV28 and TRBJ1-1 gives the full variable domain: DVKVTQSSRYLVKRTGEKVFLECVQDMDHENMFWYRQDPGLGLRLIYFSYDVKMKEKGDIPEGYSVSREKKERFSLILESASTNQTSMYLCASTLPLGRQRSLPEAFFGQGTRLTVV.

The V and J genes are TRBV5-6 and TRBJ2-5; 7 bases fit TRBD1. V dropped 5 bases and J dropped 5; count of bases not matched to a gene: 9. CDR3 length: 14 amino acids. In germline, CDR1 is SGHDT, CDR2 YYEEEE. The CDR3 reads CASSDRQGTETQYF. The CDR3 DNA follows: TGTGCCAGCAGTGACCGACAGGGTACCGAGACCCAGTACTTC.

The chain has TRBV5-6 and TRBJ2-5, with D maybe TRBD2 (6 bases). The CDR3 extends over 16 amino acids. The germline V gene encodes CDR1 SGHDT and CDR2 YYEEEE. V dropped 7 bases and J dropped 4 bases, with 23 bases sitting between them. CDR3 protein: CASSPSGWGGLETQYF. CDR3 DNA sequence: TGTGCCAGCTCCCCTAGTGGGTGGGGAGGATTAGAGACCCAGTACTTC. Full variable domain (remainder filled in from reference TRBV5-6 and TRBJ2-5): DAGVTQSPTHLIKTRGQQVTLRCSPKSGHDTVSWYQQALGQGPQFIFQYYEEEERQRGNFPDRFSGHQFPNYSSELNVNALLLGDSALYLCASSPSGWGGLETQYFGPGTRLLVL.

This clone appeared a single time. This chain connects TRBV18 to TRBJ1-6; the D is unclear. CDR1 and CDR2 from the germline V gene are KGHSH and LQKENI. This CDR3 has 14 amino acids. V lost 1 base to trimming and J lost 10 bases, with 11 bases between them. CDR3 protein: CASSPLPTESPLHF. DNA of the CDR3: TGTGCCAGCTCACCACTACCTACCGAGTCACCCCTCCACTTT.

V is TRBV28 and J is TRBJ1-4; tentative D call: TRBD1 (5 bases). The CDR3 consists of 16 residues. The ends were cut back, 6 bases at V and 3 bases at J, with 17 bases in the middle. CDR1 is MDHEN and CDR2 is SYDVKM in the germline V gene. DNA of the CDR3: TGTGCCAGCAGCCCAAACAGGCCCGCGCCTAATGAAAAACTGTTTTTT. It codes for CASSPNRPAPNEKLFF.

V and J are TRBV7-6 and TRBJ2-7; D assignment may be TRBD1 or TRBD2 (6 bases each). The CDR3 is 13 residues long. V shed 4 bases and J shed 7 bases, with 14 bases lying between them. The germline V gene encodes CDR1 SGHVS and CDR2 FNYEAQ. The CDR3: CASSSGEGGEQYF. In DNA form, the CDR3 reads TGTGCCAGCAGCTCTGGCGAGGGGGGAGAGCAGTACTTC.

For the CDR3, the DNA is TGTGCGGTTAACCGGGGGCTGTTTCTATTACCAGCAACTAATGAAAAACTGTTTTTT. It encodes CAVNRGLFLLPATNEKLFF. The chain joins TRBV28 to TRBJ1-4; D may be TRBD1 (6 bases). CDR1 and CDR2 from the germline V gene are MDHEN and SYDVKM. The CDR3 sequence is 19 residues long.

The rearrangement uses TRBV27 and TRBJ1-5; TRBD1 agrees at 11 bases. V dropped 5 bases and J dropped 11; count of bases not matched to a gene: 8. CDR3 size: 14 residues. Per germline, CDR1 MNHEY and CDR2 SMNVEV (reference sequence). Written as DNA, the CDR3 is TGTGCCAGCAGTCCGGGGACAGGGGGGAAGGCCCAGCATTTT. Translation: CASSPGTGGKAQHF.

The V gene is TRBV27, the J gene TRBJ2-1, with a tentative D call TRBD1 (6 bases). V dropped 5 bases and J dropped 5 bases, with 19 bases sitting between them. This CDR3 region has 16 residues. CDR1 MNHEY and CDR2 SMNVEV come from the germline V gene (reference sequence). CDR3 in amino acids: CASSKSTGYTDNEQFF. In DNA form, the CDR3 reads TGTGCCAGCAGTAAATCGACAGGATACACCGACAATGAGCAGTTCTTC.

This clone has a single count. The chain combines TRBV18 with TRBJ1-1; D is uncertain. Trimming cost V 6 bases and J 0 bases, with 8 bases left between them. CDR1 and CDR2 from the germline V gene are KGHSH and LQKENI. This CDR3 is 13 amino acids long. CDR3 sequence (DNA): TGTGCCAGCTCCGAAACAGTGAACACTGAAGCTTTCTTT. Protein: CASSETVNTEAFF.

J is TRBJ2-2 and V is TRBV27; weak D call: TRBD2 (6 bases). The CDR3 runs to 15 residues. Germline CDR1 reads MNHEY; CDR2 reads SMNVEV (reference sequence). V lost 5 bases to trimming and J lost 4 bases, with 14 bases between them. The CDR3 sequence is CASSPGTLLTGELFF. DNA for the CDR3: TGTGCCAGCAGTCCCGGGACTCTACTCACCGGGGAGCTGTTTTTT.

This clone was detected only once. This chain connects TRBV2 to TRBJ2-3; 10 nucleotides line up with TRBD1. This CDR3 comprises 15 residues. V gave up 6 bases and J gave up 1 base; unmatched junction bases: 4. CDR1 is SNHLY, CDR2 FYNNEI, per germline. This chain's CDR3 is CASSAGTGGTDTQYF. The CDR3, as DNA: TGTGCCAGCAGCGCCGGGACAGGGGGCACAGATACGCAGTATTTT. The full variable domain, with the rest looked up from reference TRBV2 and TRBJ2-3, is EPEVTQTPSHQVTQMGQEVILRCVPISNHLYFYWYRQILGQKVEFLVSFYNNEISEKSEIFDDQFSVERPDGSNFTLKIRSTKLEDSAMYFCASSAGTGGTDTQYFGPGTRLTVL.

DNA of the CDR3: TGCAGTGCTATTCCCCAGACCCAGTACTTC. Protein product: CSAIPQTQYF. This rearrangement joins TRBV20-1 to TRBJ2-5, with D hard to call. The CDR3 length is 10 residues. V dropped 4 bases and J dropped 6 bases, with 6 bases sitting between them. Per germline, CDR1 DFQATT and CDR2 SNEGSKA (reference sequence).

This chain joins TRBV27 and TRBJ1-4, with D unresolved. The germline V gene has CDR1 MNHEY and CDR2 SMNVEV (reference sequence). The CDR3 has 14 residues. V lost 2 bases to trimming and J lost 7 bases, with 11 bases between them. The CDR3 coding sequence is TGTGCCAGCAGTTTAAGATTCCCCGTTGAAAAACTGTTTTTT. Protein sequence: CASSLRFPVEKLFF.

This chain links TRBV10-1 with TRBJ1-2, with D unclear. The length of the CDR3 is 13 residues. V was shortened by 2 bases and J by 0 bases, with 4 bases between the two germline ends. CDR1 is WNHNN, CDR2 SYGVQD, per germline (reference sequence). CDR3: CASSETANYGYTF. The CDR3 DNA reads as TGCGCCAGCAGTGAGACGGCTAACTATGGCTACACCTTC.

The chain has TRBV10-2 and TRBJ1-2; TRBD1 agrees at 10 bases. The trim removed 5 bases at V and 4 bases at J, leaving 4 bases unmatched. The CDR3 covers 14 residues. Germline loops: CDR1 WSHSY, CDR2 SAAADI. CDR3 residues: CASSPGQGIYGYTF. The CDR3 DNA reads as TGCGCCAGCAGTCCGGGACAGGGGATCTATGGCTACACCTTC.

CDR3 region: CASSEVGGGNGEQFF. CDR3 coding DNA: TGTGCCAGCAGTGAAGTAGGGGGCGGGAACGGTGAGCAGTTCTTC. The chain combines TRBV6-1 with TRBJ2-1; weak D call: TRBD1 (7 bases). This CDR3 has 15 residues. The V and J ends lost 1 base and 9 bases respectively, with 16 bases between them. Germline values: CDR1 MNHNS, CDR2 SASEGT.

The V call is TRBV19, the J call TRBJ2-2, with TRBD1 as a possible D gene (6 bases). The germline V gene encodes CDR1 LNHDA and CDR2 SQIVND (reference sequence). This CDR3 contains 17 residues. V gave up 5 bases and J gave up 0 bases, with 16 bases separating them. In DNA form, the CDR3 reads TGTGCCAGTAGTCCCGGACAGCTTATCTCGAACACCGGGGAGCTGTTTTTT. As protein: CASSPGQLISNTGELFF.

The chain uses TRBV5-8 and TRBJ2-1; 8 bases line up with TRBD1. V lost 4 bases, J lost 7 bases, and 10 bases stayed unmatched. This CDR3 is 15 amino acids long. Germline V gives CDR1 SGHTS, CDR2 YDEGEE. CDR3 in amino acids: CASSHRTGIWNEQFF. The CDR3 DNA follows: TGTGCCAGCAGCCACCGGACAGGGATTTGGAATGAGCAGTTCTTC.

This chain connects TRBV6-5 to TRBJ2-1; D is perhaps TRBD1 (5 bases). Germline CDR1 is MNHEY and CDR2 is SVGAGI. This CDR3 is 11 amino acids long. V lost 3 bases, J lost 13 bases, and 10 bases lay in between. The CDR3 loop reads CASSYVGHQFF. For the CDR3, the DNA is TGTGCCAGCAGTTATGTGGGGCATCAGTTCTTC.